A selection of T cell receptor beta chains follows, all from one sample in a study of identical twins. TCRdb reanalysed the 5' RACE reads using MiXCR and keeps one entry per CDR3 protein. Of 260,000 or so distinct CDR3 sequences in the sample, 6% to 8.5% were seen once. The sample was also reused in another study, on yellow fever vaccine responses in identical twins.

Sequenced material: CD8+ T cells sorted from blood. The receptor source for this set is a woman in her late teens or twenties in good health. Both conserved end residues are part of each CDR3. D genes are given only for firm matches. Clone size appears in some rows only: once, few, many, or a class for an expanded clone.

TRBJ2-1	.	few	TRBV7-9	CASSSPEGVPAYNEQFF	TGTGCCAGCAGCTCCCCCGAGGGGGTCCCAGCATACAATGAGCAGTTCTTC
TRBJ2-3	TRBD2	many	TRBV14	CASSHTRDARGVTQYF	TGTGCCAGCAGCCATACTAGGGACGCCCGGGGGGTTACGCAGTATTTT
TRBJ1-1	.	.	TRBV25-1	CASRVSLNTEAFF	TGTGCCAGCAGGGTCAGCCTGAACACTGAAGCTTTCTTT
TRBJ2-1	TRBD1	few	TRBV13	CASSGGQGLTYNEQFF	TGTGCCAGCAGCGGAGGACAGGGGCTAACCTACAATGAGCAGTTCTTC
TRBJ1-2	.	.	TRBV6-1	CASGSPGSGDYGYTF	TGTGCCAGCGGCTCCCCCGGGTCCGGGGACTATGGCTACACCTTC
TRBJ2-7	TRBD2	many	TRBV12-3/TRBV12-4	CASSLLAGGVHEQYF	TGTGCCAGCAGTTTACTAGCGGGAGGGGTCCACGAGCAGTACTTC
TRBJ1-1	.	.	TRBV29-1	CSVEGRTEAFF	TGCAGCGTTGAAGGAAGGACTGAAGCTTTCTTT
TRBJ1-1	.	few	TRBV7-8	CASSTGPMNTEAFF	TGTGCCAGCAGCACGGGTCCCATGAACACTGAAGCTTTCTTT
TRBJ2-5	.	.	TRBV10-1	CASSSDMVETQYF	TGCGCCAGCAGCTCCGATATGGTGGAGACCCAGTACTTC
TRBJ2-7	.	many	TRBV14	CASSQARVSGSYEQYF	TGTGCCAGCAGCCAAGCCCGGGTTAGCGGTTCCTACGAGCAGTACTTC
TRBJ2-5	.	.	TRBV7-9	CASSLSVQETQYF	TGTGCCAGCAGCTTATCGGTCCAAGAGACCCAGTACTTC
TRBJ2-1	.	.	TRBV11-2	CASSPENSSEGGRNEQFF	TGTGCCAGCAGCCCTGAGAACTCTAGCGAGGGGGGCCGCAATGAGCAGTTCTTC
TRBJ2-7	.	many	TRBV12-3/TRBV12-4	CASSLAPGLLYEQYF	TGTGCCAGCAGTTTAGCTCCAGGGCTACTCTACGAGCAGTACTTC
TRBJ2-7	TRBD1	.	TRBV5-1	CASSNRDRTFHEQYF	TGCGCCAGCAGCAACCGGGACAGGACGTTCCACGAGCAGTACTTC
TRBJ1-5	.	many	TRBV2	CASSVAGQPQHF	TGTGCCAGCAGTGTAGCCGGGCAGCCCCAGCATTTT
TRBJ2-4	TRBD2	.	TRBV6-1	CASSEGGNIQYF	TGTGCCAGCAGTGAGGGAGGGAACATTCAGTACTTC
TRBJ1-5	.	many	TRBV27	CASSLSREGQPQHF	TGTGCCAGCAGTTTATCGAGAGAAGGTCAGCCCCAGCATTTT
TRBJ1-6	.	few	TRBV7-8	CASSAARGSSNSPLHF	TGTGCCAGCAGCGCCGCGCGGGGTAGTAGTAATTCACCCCTCCACTTT
TRBJ1-1	.	few	TRBV9	CASSPSGVTEAFF	TGTGCCAGCAGCCCCTCTGGGGTCACTGAAGCTTTCTTT
TRBJ1-5	.	.	TRBV27	CASSYILGGQPQHF	TGTGCCAGCAGCTACATTTTGGGCGGTCAGCCCCAGCATTTT